The next 15 T cell receptor beta chains were all read from a single sample in a study of cytotoxic CD8 clonotypes in ibrutinib-treated CLL. Assay: immunoSEQ multiplex PCR; the TCRdb copy retains only in-frame clones and omits some. There are hundreds of thousands of clones in the sample; less than 75% occur only once, and approximately 15% lies in the top ten. Sequencing was performed on PBMCs, taken after 24 months of ibrutinib treatment. The receptors were gathered from a human donor with chronic lymphocytic leukemia.

The gene calls are TRBV7-9 and TRBJ2-7; D gene uncertain. V was trimmed by 5 bases and J by 3 bases, leaving 11 bases between them. Germline-derived CDR1 and CDR2 are SEHNR and FQNEAQ (reference sequence). This CDR3 is built from 13 residues. In DNA form, the CDR3 reads TGTGCCAGCAGCGATAATTGGGGCTACGAGCAGTACTTC. Its translation is CASSDNWGYEQYF.

This chain links TRBV18 with TRBJ1-2; D not certain. This CDR3 is 14 amino acids long. The germline CDR1 and CDR2 sequences are KGHSH and LQKENI. The V gene lost 2 bases and the J gene lost 5 bases, with 12 bases spanning the gap. CDR3 bases: TGTGCCAGCTCACCAAAGAAGGGAGAATATGGCTACACCTTC. This gives the protein CASSPKKGEYGYTF.

V and J are TRBV9 and TRBJ2-3, with 9 bases aligning to TRBD2. CDR3 length: 17 residues. The V gene end was trimmed by 0 bases and the J gene end by 1 base; junction bases not matched to a gene: 6. CDR1 SGDLS and CDR2 YYNGEE come from the germline V gene. Here the CDR3 DNA reads TGTGCCAGCAGCGTAGCTCCGGCGGGAGGGGGCACAGATACGCAGTATTTT. Its translation is CASSVAPAGGGTDTQYF.

This chain joins TRBV6-5 and TRBJ2-7; D is uncertain. This CDR3 is built from 14 residues. V lost 2 bases to trimming and J lost 2 bases, with 10 bases between them. Germline-derived CDR1 and CDR2 are MNHEY and SVGAGI. This CDR3 is CASSYDIDTYEQYF. In nucleotides, the CDR3 is TGTGCCAGCAGTTACGACATAGATACCTACGAGCAGTACTTC.

This clone has a handful of counts. The rearrangement uses TRBV6-1 and TRBJ2-1, with TRBD2 matching over 11 bases. Germline V gives CDR1 MNHNS, CDR2 SASEGT. The CDR3 sequence is 15 residues long. The V segment lost 6 bases and the J segment 5 bases; nucleotides outside the gene matches: 6. The CDR3 DNA is TGTGCCAGCAGCTCACTAGCGGGAGCTAACAATGAGCAGTTCTTC. Residues: CASSSLAGANNEQFF.

This CDR3 reads CASAALIAGVERSYNEQFF. The CDR3 bases are TGTGCCAGCGCTGCCCTGATAGCGGGAGTCGAGCGGTCCTACAATGAGCAGTTCTTC. V is TRBV27 and J is TRBJ2-1, with TRBD2 matching 9 bases. Germline lookup yields CDR1 MNHEY and CDR2 SMNVEV (reference sequence). This CDR3 has 19 amino acids. With V trimmed by 8 bases and J by 1 base, 18 bases remained unmatched.

Regarding this clone: The sample has other DNA sequences that encode this CDR3 too. V usage is TRBV29-1 and J usage is TRBJ1-1; D unresolved. The germline CDR1 and CDR2 sequences are SQVTM and ANQGSEA. V was pared by 1 base and J by 0 bases, with 6 bases between. There are 13 residues in the CDR3. Here the CDR3 reads CSVEVRVNTEAFF. DNA for the CDR3: TGCAGCGTTGAAGTCAGAGTGAACACTGAAGCTTTCTTT.

The chain employs TRBV7-3 and TRBJ2-1; 7 bases are a match to TRBD2. Trimming cost V 3 bases and J 2 bases; bases outside gene matches: 7. The CDR3 runs to 16 residues. CDR1 is SGHTA and CDR2 is FQGTGA in the germline V gene. The CDR3 loop reads CASSLGGGSAYNEQFF. The CDR3 coding sequence is TGTGCCAGCAGCTTGGGTGGCGGGAGCGCCTACAATGAGCAGTTCTTC.

The chain has TRBV5-5 and TRBJ2-1; 7 bases align to TRBD1. The germline CDR1 and CDR2 sequences are SGHKS and YYEKEE (reference sequence). After removal of 4 bases from V and 9 bases from J, the junction contained 7 bases not matched to a gene. This CDR3 region has 13 residues. Here the CDR3 DNA reads TGTGCCAGCAGCCAGAGCGGACAGGCTGAGCAGTTCTTC. This translates into CASSQSGQAEQFF.

The V gene is TRBV4-2, the J gene TRBJ2-7; 11 bases are a match to TRBD2. The CDR3 is 18 amino acids. V lost 0 bases, J lost 2 bases, and 9 bases stayed unmatched. Germline V CDR1 and CDR2: LGHNA, YNFKEQ. As DNA, the CDR3 is TGTGCCAGCAGCCAAGAGACACCTAGCGGGAGGTGGGCCTACGAGCAGTACTTC. Amino acids: CASSQETPSGRWAYEQYF.

V gene TRBV28 combines with J gene TRBJ2-1; D might be TRBD2 (6 bases). The germline V and J ends were trimmed by 2 bases and 9 bases, with 8 bases remaining between them. There are 12 residues in the CDR3. The germline CDR1 and CDR2 sequences are MDHEN and SYDVKM. CDR3 DNA: TGTGCCAGCAGTTTACCCGGGGGTGAGCAGTTCTTC. Its translation: CASSLPGGEQFF. Combining the CDR3 with reference TRBV28 and TRBJ2-1 gives the whole variable domain DVKVTQSSRYLVKRTGEKVFLECVQDMDHENMFWYRQDPGLGLRLIYFSYDVKMKEKGDIPEGYSVSREKKERFSLILESASTNQTSMYLCASSLPGGEQFFGPGTRLTVL.

V and J are TRBV30 and TRBJ2-3, with TRBD2 matching 10 bases. Germline V CDR1 and CDR2: GTSNPN, SVGIG (reference sequence). Germline trimming cut 7 bases from V and 3 bases from J; bases unmatched to any gene: 10. This CDR3 region has 15 residues. The CDR3 region is CASFKEAGGTDTQYF. CDR3 nucleotides: TGTGCCTCATTCAAAGAAGCGGGAGGGACAGATACGCAGTATTTT.

V and J are TRBV5-1 and TRBJ2-2; D is uncertain. From germline, CDR1 is SGHRS and CDR2 YFSETQ. The CDR3 sequence is 14 residues long. V was clipped by 3 bases and J by 2 bases, with 8 bases between them. CDR3 DNA sequence: TGCGCCAGCAGCTCGGGCTCAAACACCGGGGAGCTGTTTTTT. Its protein is CASSSGSNTGELFF.

V and J are TRBV25-1 and TRBJ2-3; 10 bases are shared with TRBD2. Germline CDR1 and CDR2: MGHDK and SYGVNS. CDR3 size: 17 residues. V was clipped by 0 bases and J by 3 bases; unmatched bases: 6. For the CDR3, the DNA is TGTGCCAGCAGTGAATACGGAAGCGGGAGGGCAACAGATACGCAGTATTTT. Amino acid sequence: CASSEYGSGRATDTQYF.

This chain uses TRBV9 with TRBJ2-1, with 7 bases fitting TRBD2. V shed 3 bases, J shed 4 bases, and the junction held 10 bases outside the gene matches. Looked up from germline, CDR1 is SGDLS and CDR2 is YYNGEE. This CDR3 contains 16 residues. CDR3 coding DNA: TGTGCCAGCAGCGGTCACGGCGGGAGTGGATACAATGAGCAGTTCTTC. Protein sequence: CASSGHGGSGYNEQFF.